Reported below is one TCR beta chain. Its antigen is unknown. This sample was taken from a study of T cells after yellow fever vaccination. Germline assignment: CDR1 SGHTA and CDR2 FQGNSA. There are 16 residues in the CDR3. Between the trimmed V and J ends, which lost 2 bases and 5 bases, there was a span of 18 bases. Study-level points and caveats: Reappearance after the booster was observed for most primary-vaccination clones (96% CD4, approximately 90% CD8). Bulk-population clonotypes that are abundant could appear as contaminants in FACS-sorted repertoires.

As TCR cDNA was made by 5'RACE template switching, a universal primer site and UMIs were added. One entry per CDR3 protein results from TCRdb running MiXCR on the 5' RACE reads. This table holds roughly 99,000 distinct CDR3 sequences, under 7% found once. This TCR derives from a man younger than 35 who received the YFV17D yellow fever vaccine. The chain uses TRBV7-2 and TRBJ2-5; D is tentatively TRBD1 or TRBD2 (5 bases each). This material consisted of CD8+ T cells sorted from PBMCs, taken 10 days after the yellow fever booster vaccination. The CDR3 DNA sequence: TGTGCCAGCAGCTTAAGAGTAGGGGCTAGCCTGGAGACCCAGTACTTC. Translated: CASSLRVGASLETQYF.